The rows below give T cell receptor beta chains drawn from one sample of a study of T cell repertoires in cytomegalovirus infection. In TCRdb, the reads were re-called with MiXCR into one record per CDR3 protein. The table lists some 600,000 distinct CDR3 sequences, roughly 26% of them singletons. Sample: CD8+ T cells from PBMCs. These receptor sequences come from a human donor in good health (CMV status not recorded). Some clones in this sample may be carry-over from other donors' samples. CDR3s include the opening cysteine and the closing phenylalanine or tryptophan. Fields, in order: clone size, J gene, V gene, D gene, CDR3 protein, CDR3 DNA. The D gene is left open where the match is weak. Not every row has a clone size; where given, it reads once, few, many or a size class.

NA | TRBJ1-3 | TRBV20-1 | NA | CSARGESLYTIYF | TGCAGTGCTAGAGGGGAGTCCCTGTACACCATATATTTT
NA | TRBJ2-5 | TRBV6-2/TRBV6-3 | TRBD1 | CASSLIDREQETQYF | TGTGCCAGCAGTCTCATCGACAGGGAGCAAGAGACCCAGTACTTC
NA | TRBJ1-5 | TRBV6-2/TRBV6-3 | NA | CASNYSDPLRASNQPQHF | TGTGCCAGCAATTACTCGGACCCCTTAAGGGCTAGCAATCAGCCCCAGCATTTT
NA | TRBJ2-1 | TRBV20-1 | TRBD2 | CSAPEGLAGGPWWDEQFF | TGCAGTGCTCCGGAAGGACTAGCGGGGGGGCCTTGGTGGGATGAGCAGTTCTTC
NA | TRBJ2-1 | TRBV28 | NA | CASSLYRARGGSYNEQFF | TGTGCCAGCAGTTTGTATAGGGCTCGAGGCGGCTCCTACAATGAGCAGTTCTTC
NA | TRBJ2-6 | TRBV7-3 | TRBD2 | CASSASLAGGPTPPTGANVLTF | TGTGCCAGCAGCGCCTCACTAGCGGGGGGTCCAACCCCCCCAACTGGGGCCAACGTCCTGACTTTC
few | TRBJ2-4 | TRBV20-1 | TRBD1 | CSARGGQLAKNIQYF | TGCAGTGCTAGAGGGGGACAGCTAGCCAAAAACATTCAGTACTTC
many | TRBJ1-1 | TRBV6-2/TRBV6-3 | NA | CASTPNVLLEAFF | TGTGCCAGCACCCCTAACGTCCTCCTTGAAGCTTTCTTT
NA | TRBJ2-5 | TRBV19 | NA | CASSIDWRETQYF | TGTGCCAGTAGTATTGATTGGAGGGAGACCCAGTACTTC
NA | TRBJ1-1 | TRBV12-3/TRBV12-4 | NA | CASSSSLEAFF | TGTGCCAGCAGTTCGTCCCTTGAAGCTTTCTTT
few | TRBJ2-4 | TRBV7-9 | NA | CASFRGNIQYF | TGTGCCAGCTTCCGGGGAAACATTCAGTACTTC
NA | TRBJ1-5 | TRBV27 | TRBD1 | CASRPYGTGVGARPQHF | TGTGCCAGCAGACCCTACGGGACAGGGGTTGGTGCCCGGCCCCAGCATTTT
few | TRBJ2-2 | TRBV12-3/TRBV12-4 | TRBD2 | CASSPRWLGLATGELFF | TGTGCCAGCAGTCCCCGCTGGCTGGGACTAGCGACCGGGGAGCTGTTTTTT
many | TRBJ2-1 | TRBV24-1 | NA | CATSDFRVGNEQFF | TGTGCCACCAGTGACTTCCGAGTGGGAAATGAGCAGTTCTTC
many | TRBJ2-5 | TRBV6-2/TRBV6-3 | NA | CASSYRETQYF | TGTGCCAGCAGTTATAGGGAGACCCAGTACTTC
NA | TRBJ2-1 | TRBV2 | NA | CASSYFLKAEQFF | TGTGCCAGCAGTTACTTCCTGAAGGCTGAGCAGTTCTTC
few | TRBJ2-1 | TRBV29-1 | TRBD2 | CSVEALASGFDNEQFF | TGCAGCGTTGAAGCCCTGGCTAGCGGATTTGACAATGAGCAGTTCTTC
NA | TRBJ1-2 | TRBV7-4 | NA | CASSSLETLHDYTF | TGTGCCAGCAGCTCATTAGAAACCCTACACGACTACACCTTC
NA | TRBJ2-1 | TRBV5-1 | NA | CASSSDVRVDYNEQFF | TGCGCCAGCAGCTCGGACGTGAGGGTCGATTACAATGAGCAGTTCTTC
many | TRBJ2-1 | TRBV7-9 | NA | CASSLMRGAYNEQFF | TGTGCCAGCAGCTTAATGAGGGGAGCTTACAATGAGCAGTTCTTC
many | TRBJ2-2 | TRBV7-2 | TRBD1 | CASSLRPRGRNTGELFF | TGTGCCAGCAGCTTACGCCCCAGGGGGCGGAACACCGGGGAGCTGTTTTTT
few | TRBJ1-1 | TRBV14 | TRBD1 | CASSQPGTGMNTEAFF | TGTGCCAGCAGCCAACCCGGGACAGGGATGAACACTGAAGCTTTCTTT
NA | TRBJ1-2 | TRBV29-1 | NA | CSVEDRVTVTNYGYTF | TGCAGCGTTGAAGATCGGGTGACAGTTACGAACTATGGCTACACCTTC
NA | TRBJ2-2 | TRBV6-6 | NA | CASSPGPQANTGELFF | TGTGCCAGCAGTCCGGGACCGCAAGCGAACACCGGGGAGCTGTTTTTT
few | TRBJ1-5 | TRBV6-2/TRBV6-3 | NA | CASSWSEGYNQPQHF | TGTGCCAGCAGTTGGAGTGAGGGCTATAATCAGCCCCAGCATTTT
NA | TRBJ2-7 | TRBV6-2/TRBV6-3 | NA | CASSIGLGSYEQYF | TGTGCCAGCAGTATCGGACTGGGGAGCTACGAGCAGTACTTC
few | TRBJ1-4 | TRBV4-1 | NA | CASSSPATNEKLFF | TGCGCCAGCTCAAGCCCTGCAACTAATGAAAAACTGTTTTTT
NA | TRBJ1-1 | TRBV20-1 | TRBD1 | CSASATGWNTEAFF | TGCAGTGCTAGTGCGACAGGGTGGAACACTGAAGCTTTCTTT
NA | TRBJ2-7 | TRBV10-3 | NA | CAISESSWEQYF | TGTGCCATCAGTGAGTCGAGCTGGGAGCAGTACTTC
NA | TRBJ1-2 | TRBV29-1 | NA | CSVETERYGYTF | TGCAGCGTAGAGACAGAGCGGTATGGCTACACCTTC
few | TRBJ1-1 | TRBV10-1 | NA | CASSESHLGTEAFF | TGCGCCAGCAGTGAGTCGCATTTGGGGACTGAAGCTTTCTTT
many | TRBJ2-7 | TRBV7-6 | NA | CASSYGAGYYEQYF | TGTGCCAGCAGCTATGGGGCAGGATACTACGAGCAGTACTTC
NA | TRBJ2-2 | TRBV19 | TRBD1 | CASTVQGYGTGELFF | TGTGCCAGTACAGTACAGGGGTACGGCACCGGGGAGCTGTTTTTT
many | TRBJ1-1 | TRBV7-2 | TRBD1 | CASSALTGGTEAFF | TGTGCCAGCAGCGCCCTAACAGGGGGGACTGAAGCTTTCTTT
many | TRBJ1-1 | TRBV12-3/TRBV12-4 | NA | CASSLGESTEAFF | TGTGCCAGCAGCCTTGGGGAAAGCACTGAAGCTTTCTTT
NA | TRBJ2-3 | TRBV20-1 | TRBD2 | CSAERGDLSTDTQYF | TGCAGTGCTGAGCGGGGGGACCTTAGCACAGATACGCAGTATTTT
NA | TRBJ2-5 | TRBV20-1 | NA | CSARDWDLQETQYF | TGCAGTGCTAGAGATTGGGACTTACAAGAGACCCAGTACTTC
few | TRBJ1-1 | TRBV9 | NA | CASSTWDAQTFF | TGTGCCAGCAGCACCTGGGACGCTCAAACTTTCTTT
NA | TRBJ1-2 | TRBV12-3/TRBV12-4 | NA | CASSLSPGDGYTF | TGTGCCAGCAGTTTGAGTCCAGGGGATGGCTACACCTTC